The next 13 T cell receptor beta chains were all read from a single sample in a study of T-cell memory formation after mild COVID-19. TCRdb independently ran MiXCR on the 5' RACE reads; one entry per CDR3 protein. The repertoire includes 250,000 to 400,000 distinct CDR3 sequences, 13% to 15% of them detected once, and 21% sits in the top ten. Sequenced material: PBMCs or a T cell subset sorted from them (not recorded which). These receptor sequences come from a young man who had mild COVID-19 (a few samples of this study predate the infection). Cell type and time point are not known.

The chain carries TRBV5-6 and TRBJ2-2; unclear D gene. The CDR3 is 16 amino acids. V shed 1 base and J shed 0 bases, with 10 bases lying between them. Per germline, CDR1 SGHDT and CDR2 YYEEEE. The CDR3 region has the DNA TGTGCCAGCAGCTTGAGGGCAGCCGCGAACACCGGGGAGCTGTTTTTT. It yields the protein CASSLRAAANTGELFF.

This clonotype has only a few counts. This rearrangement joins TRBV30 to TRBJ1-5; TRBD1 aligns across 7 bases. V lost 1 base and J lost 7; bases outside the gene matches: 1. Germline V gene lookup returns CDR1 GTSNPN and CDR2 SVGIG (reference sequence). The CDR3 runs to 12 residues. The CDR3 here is CAWSGQGQPQHF. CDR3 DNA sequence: TGTGCCTGGAGTGGACAGGGCCAGCCCCAGCATTTT.

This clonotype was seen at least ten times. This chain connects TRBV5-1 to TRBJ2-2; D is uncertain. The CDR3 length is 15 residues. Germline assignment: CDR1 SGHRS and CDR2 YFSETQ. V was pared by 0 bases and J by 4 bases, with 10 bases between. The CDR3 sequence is CASSLEPGGTGELFF. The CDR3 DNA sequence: TGCGCCAGCAGCTTGGAGCCGGGTGGCACCGGGGAGCTGTTTTTT.

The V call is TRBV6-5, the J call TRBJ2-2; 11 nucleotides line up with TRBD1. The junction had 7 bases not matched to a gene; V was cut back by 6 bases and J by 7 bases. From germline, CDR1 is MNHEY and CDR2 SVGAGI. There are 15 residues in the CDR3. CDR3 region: CASSRDRGMVGELFF. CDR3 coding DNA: TGTGCCAGCAGCCGGGACAGGGGGATGGTCGGGGAGCTGTTTTTT.

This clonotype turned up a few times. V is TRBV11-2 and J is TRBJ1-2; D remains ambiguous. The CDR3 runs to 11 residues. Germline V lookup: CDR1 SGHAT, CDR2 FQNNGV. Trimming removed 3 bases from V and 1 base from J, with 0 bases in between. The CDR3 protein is CASSFNYGYTF. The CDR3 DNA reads TGTGCCAGCAGCTTTAACTATGGCTACACCTTC.

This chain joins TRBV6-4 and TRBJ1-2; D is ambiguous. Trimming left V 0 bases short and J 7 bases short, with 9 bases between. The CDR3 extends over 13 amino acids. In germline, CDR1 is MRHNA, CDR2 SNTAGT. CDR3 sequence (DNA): TGTGCCAGCAGTGACTCTAGCTACCCTGGCTACACCTTC. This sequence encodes CASSDSSYPGYTF.

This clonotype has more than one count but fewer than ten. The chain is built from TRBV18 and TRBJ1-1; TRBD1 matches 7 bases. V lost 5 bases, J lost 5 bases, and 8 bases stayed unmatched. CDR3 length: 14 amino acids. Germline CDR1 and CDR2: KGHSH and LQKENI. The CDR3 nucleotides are TGTGCCAGCTCAGAAGGGACAGAGAGTACTGAAGCTTTCTTT. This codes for CASSEGTESTEAFF.

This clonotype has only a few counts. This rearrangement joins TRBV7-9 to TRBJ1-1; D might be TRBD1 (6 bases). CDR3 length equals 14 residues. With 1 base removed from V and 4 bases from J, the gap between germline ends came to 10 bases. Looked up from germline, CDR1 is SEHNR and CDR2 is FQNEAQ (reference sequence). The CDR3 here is CASSLGPGATEAFF. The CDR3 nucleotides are TGTGCCAGCAGCTTAGGCCCGGGGGCCACTGAAGCTTTCTTT. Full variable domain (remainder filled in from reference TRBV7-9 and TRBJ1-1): DTGVSQNPRHKITKRGQNVTFRCDPISEHNRLYWYRQTLGQGPEFLTYFQNEAQLEKSRLLSDRFSAERPKGSFSTLEIQRTEQGDSAMYLCASSLGPGATEAFFGQGTRLTVV.

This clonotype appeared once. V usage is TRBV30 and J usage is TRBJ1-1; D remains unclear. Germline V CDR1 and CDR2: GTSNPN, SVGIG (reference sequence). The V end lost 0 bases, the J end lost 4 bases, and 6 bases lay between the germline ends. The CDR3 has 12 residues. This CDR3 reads CAWSVLSTEAFF. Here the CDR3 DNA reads TGTGCCTGGAGTGTACTCAGCACTGAAGCTTTCTTT.

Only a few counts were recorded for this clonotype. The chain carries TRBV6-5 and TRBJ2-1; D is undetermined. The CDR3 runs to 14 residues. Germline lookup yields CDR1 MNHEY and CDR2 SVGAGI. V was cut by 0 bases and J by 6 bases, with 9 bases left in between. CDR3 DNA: TGTGCCAGCAGTTACTCGGGCCAGGCCAATGAGCAGTTCTTC. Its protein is CASSYSGQANEQFF.

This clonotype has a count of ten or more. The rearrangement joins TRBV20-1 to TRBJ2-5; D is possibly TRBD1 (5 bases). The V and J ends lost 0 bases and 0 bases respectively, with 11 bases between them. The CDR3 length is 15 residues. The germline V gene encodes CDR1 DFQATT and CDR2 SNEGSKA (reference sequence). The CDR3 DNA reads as TGCAGTGCTAGAGATCGGCAGGGAAACCAAGAGACCCAGTACTTC. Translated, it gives CSARDRQGNQETQYF.

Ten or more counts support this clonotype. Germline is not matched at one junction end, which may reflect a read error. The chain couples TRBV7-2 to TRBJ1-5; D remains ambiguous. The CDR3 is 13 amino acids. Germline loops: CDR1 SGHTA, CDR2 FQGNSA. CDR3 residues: CASSLDRNQPQHF. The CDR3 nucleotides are TGTGCCAGCAGTTTAGACCGAAATCAGCCCCAGCATTTT.

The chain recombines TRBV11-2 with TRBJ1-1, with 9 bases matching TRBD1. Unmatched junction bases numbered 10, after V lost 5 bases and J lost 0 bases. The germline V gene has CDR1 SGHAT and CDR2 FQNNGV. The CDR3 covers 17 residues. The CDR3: CASSPTRTGVVNTEAFF. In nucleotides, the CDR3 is TGTGCCAGCAGCCCAACTCGGACAGGGGTAGTGAACACTGAAGCTTTCTTT.